These 5 T cell receptor beta chains share one sample of origin, sequenced in a study of radiation and T cells in renal cell carcinoma (dated by TCRdb to the early 2020s). The library was made by the immunoSEQ multiplex PCR assay. Entries here come from immuneACCESS through TCRdb and include only in-frame sequences with V and J called. Some clones fail to appear in such tables; in the studies checked, an unresolved V gene covers under half of the shortfall, and the cause of the remainder is unknown. The sample includes 120,000 to 150,000 clones, with about 88% observed a single time. The ten largest clones capture roughly 4% of the sample. The time point tag for this specimen amounts to: baseline pretreatment blood. Explained via the paper, the treatment or condition label denotes: 15 Gy SBRT to primary tumor, nephrectomy 4 weeks later. This specimen consisted of blood, obtained from a patient whose treatment included radiotherapy and nephrectomy. Every receptor here comes from a woman between 65 and 79 years old with renal cell carcinoma.

This rearrangement joins TRBV11-2 to TRBJ2-6; D gene ambiguous. This CDR3 is 15 amino acids long. V gave up 5 bases and J gave up 2 bases, with 10 bases separating them. Germline CDR1 is SGHAT and CDR2 is FQNNGV. CDR3 DNA: TGTGCCAGCAGCAAAGGGCAGGCTGGGGCCAACGTCCTGACTTTC. Translation: CASSKGQAGANVLTF.

The genes are TRBV2 and TRBJ1-1; D gene uncertain. Trimming removed 7 bases at V and 1 base at J, with 13 bases between. CDR1 is SNHLY and CDR2 is FYNNEI in the germline V gene. The CDR3 contains 14 residues. Here the CDR3 DNA reads TGTGCCAGCATCTTAAGGGTGGGGAACACTGAAGCTTTCTTT. It translates to CASILRVGNTEAFF.

This clone has a handful of counts. V usage is TRBV6-5 and J usage is TRBJ1-1, with a possible D match to TRBD1 (5 bases). Germline V lookup: CDR1 MNHEY, CDR2 SVGAGI. The CDR3 loop spans 14 amino acids. V lost 5 bases, J lost 0 bases, and 10 bases lay in between. The CDR3 DNA sequence: TGTGCCAGCAGTCTACAGACAGTGAACACTGAAGCTTTCTTT. Protein: CASSLQTVNTEAFF.

The gene calls are TRBV2 and TRBJ2-3, with D perhaps assigned TRBD1 or TRBD2 (5 bases each). V lost 8 bases and J lost 2, with 17 bases in between. Germline V CDR1 and CDR2: SNHLY, FYNNEI. This CDR3 comprises 15 residues. The CDR3 spells CASAGTPTPTDTQYF. The CDR3 DNA reads as TGTGCCAGCGCCGGGACCCCGACCCCCACAGATACGCAGTATTTT.

J is TRBJ2-3 and V is TRBV28; D not resolved. The germline gives CDR1 MDHEN, CDR2 SYDVKM. Deletions cut 2 bases from V and 5 bases from J, with 5 bases between. The length of the CDR3 is 12 residues. In DNA, the CDR3 is TGTGCCAGCAGTTTACCGGGAGATACGCAGTATTTT. It encodes CASSLPGDTQYF.